These 20 T cell receptor beta chains were sequenced from one sample in a study of neurological immune-mediated disorders. TCRdb used MiXCR to reprocess the 5' RACE reads, holding one entry per CDR3 protein. The sample includes roughly 39,000 distinct CDR3 sequences, approximately 4.4% seen only once; the top ten take approximately 8.7%. The sequenced sample was CD4+ T cells from blood. These TCRs come from a young man in good health.

This clonotype was found many times. The chain is built from TRBV5-6 and TRBJ2-2; 7 bases map to TRBD1. V shed 6 bases, J shed 4 bases, and the junction held 6 bases outside the gene matches. Germline values: CDR1 SGHDT, CDR2 YYEEEE. The CDR3 loop spans 14 amino acids. The CDR3 DNA reads as TGTGCCAGCACAACGGGACAGATCACCGGGGAGCTGTTTTTT. The encoded protein is CASTTGQITGELFF.

This clonotype occurred many times. The genes are TRBV6-6 and TRBJ1-4, with 8 bases fitting TRBD1. J was trimmed by 7 bases and V by 5 bases; bases with no gene match: 9. Germline assignment: CDR1 MNHNY and CDR2 SVGAGI (reference sequence). The CDR3 has 15 residues. CDR3 amino acids: CASSDIGQGGEKLFF. For the CDR3, the DNA is TGTGCCAGCAGTGACATCGGACAGGGAGGTGAAAAACTGTTTTTT.

This clonotype was recorded at least ten times. The CDR3 here is CASSWNRGNEQFF. CDR3 bases: TGTGCCAGCAGCTGGAACAGGGGGAATGAGCAGTTCTTC. The rearrangement joins TRBV7-9 to TRBJ2-1; 8 positions match TRBD1. This CDR3 is 13 amino acids long. Germline CDR1 is SEHNR and CDR2 is FQNEAQ (reference sequence). The J segment lost 7 bases and the V segment lost 4 bases, leaving 3 bases of the junction unmatched. The full variable domain, rest sourced from reference TRBV7-9 and TRBJ2-1, is DTGVSQNPRHKITKRGQNVTFRCDPISEHNRLYWYRQTLGQGPEFLTYFQNEAQLEKSRLLSDRFSAERPKGSFSTLEIQRTEQGDSAMYLCASSWNRGNEQFFGPGTRLTVL.

This clonotype was seen many times. The CDR3 bases are TGTGCCAGCAGCTTAGTCGCTCAGGGAGCCTGGGGCATCAATGAGCAGTTCTTC. Amino acids: CASSLVAQGAWGINEQFF. The chain has TRBV7-2 and TRBJ2-1; D is tentatively TRBD1 or TRBD2 (5 bases each). V dropped 1 base and J dropped 6 bases, with 22 bases sitting between them. The CDR3 has 18 amino acids. Germline CDR1 reads SGHTA; CDR2 reads FQGNSA. Combining the CDR3 with reference TRBV7-2 and TRBJ2-1 gives the whole variable domain GAGVSQSPSNKVTEKGKDVELRCDPISGHTALYWYRQSLGQGLEFLIYFQGNSAPDKSGLPSDRFSAERTGGSVSTLTIQRTQQEDSAVYLCASSLVAQGAWGINEQFFGPGTRLTVL.

Ten or more counts support this clonotype. CDR3 nucleotide sequence: TGCAGTGCCCCGGAGGGGCCTAATGAAAAACTGTTTTTT. Translation gives CSAPEGPNEKLFF. The V gene is TRBV20-1, the J gene TRBJ1-4, with D tentatively TRBD1 (5 bases). This CDR3 has 13 amino acids. Germline loops: CDR1 DFQATT, CDR2 SNEGSKA (reference sequence). V gave up 6 bases and J gave up 3 bases, with 11 bases separating them.

This clonotype was recorded at least ten times. This chain joins TRBV12-3 or TRBV12-4 and TRBJ1-5; TRBD1 matches at 7 bases. The CDR3 consists of 14 residues. V lost 6 bases to trimming and J lost 3 bases; unmatched junction nucleotides: 5. The CDR3 spells CASRNRGYNQPQHF. In DNA, the CDR3 is TGTGCCAGCAGGAACAGGGGATACAATCAGCCCCAGCATTTT.

This clonotype was counted many times. The chain recombines TRBV20-1 with TRBJ1-5; 7 bases line up with TRBD1. CDR1 is DFQATT, CDR2 SNEGSKA, per germline (reference sequence). V was clipped by 6 bases and J by 4 bases; unmatched bases: 12. This CDR3 contains 15 residues. The chain's CDR3 is CSAVEIDRVNQPQHF. DNA for the CDR3: TGCAGTGCAGTGGAGATTGACAGGGTTAATCAGCCCCAGCATTTT.

This clonotype was found many times. The genes are TRBV18 and TRBJ1-6; 8 nucleotides agree with TRBD1. Trimming removed 5 bases from V and 7 bases from J; junction bases left unmatched: 4. Germline V lookup: CDR1 KGHSH, CDR2 LQKENI. This CDR3 contains 14 residues. The CDR3 DNA follows: TGTGCCAGCTCAACGACAGGGGAGAATTCACCCCTCCACTTT. Translated: CASSTTGENSPLHF.

This clonotype was counted a few times. The gene calls are TRBV12-3 or TRBV12-4 and TRBJ1-5; perhaps TRBD1 as D (5 bases). This CDR3 spans 16 amino acids. V shed 3 bases and J shed 3 bases, with 15 bases lying between them. The CDR3 DNA is TGTGCCAGCAGTTTGAGAGGAGGGGACCTCAATCAGCCCCAGCATTTT. Translation gives CASSLRGGDLNQPQHF.

This clonotype was counted many times. V and J are TRBV20-1 and TRBJ1-1; 11 nucleotides agree with TRBD1. Germline lookup yields CDR1 DFQATT and CDR2 SNEGSKA (reference sequence). The CDR3 totals 15 residues. With 0 bases clipped from V and 7 bases from J, the junction kept 7 bases outside the gene matches. Here the CDR3 DNA reads TGCAGTGCTAGAGATCCGTCGGGGACAGGGGGTGAAGCTTTCTTT. As protein: CSARDPSGTGGEAFF.

This clonotype occurred many times. The chain uses TRBV5-1 and TRBJ1-1; D is undetermined. This CDR3 is 14 amino acids long. Per the germline V gene, CDR1 is SGHRS and CDR2 is YFSETQ. With 0 bases removed from V and 5 bases from J, the gap between germline ends came to 11 bases. The CDR3 region has the DNA TGCGCCAGCAGCTTGGATCCTTCGGGGACTGAAGCTTTCTTT. Amino acid sequence: CASSLDPSGTEAFF.

This clonotype was picked up many times. V and J are TRBV11-2 and TRBJ2-5; the match to TRBD1 covers 7 bases. The germline CDR1 and CDR2 sequences are SGHAT and FQNNGV. The CDR3 length is 16 residues. V shed 5 bases, J shed 0 bases, and the junction held 9 bases outside the gene matches. CDR3 nucleotides: TGTGCCAGCAGCCCCTTGGGACAGATCTACCAAGAGACCCAGTACTTC. As protein: CASSPLGQIYQETQYF. The full variable domain, rest sourced from reference TRBV11-2 and TRBJ2-5, is EAGVAQSPRYKIIEKRQSVAFWCNPISGHATLYWYQQILGQGPKLLIQFQNNGVVDDSQLPKDRFSAERLKGVDSTLKIQPAKLEDSAVYLCASSPLGQIYQETQYFGPGTRLLVL.

This clonotype occurred many times. The chain joins TRBV12-3 or TRBV12-4 to TRBJ2-5; D might be TRBD1 (5 bases). There are 11 residues in the CDR3. The V end was cut by 7 bases, the J end by 5 bases, with 8 bases between. The CDR3 spells CASMKGETQYF. For the CDR3, the DNA is TGTGCCAGCATGAAGGGGGAGACCCAGTACTTC.

Many counts were recorded for this clonotype. The CDR3 region is CAWSVGQWPQHF. The CDR3 DNA reads as TGTGCCTGGAGTGTCGGGCAGTGGCCCCAGCATTTT. The chain has TRBV30 and TRBJ1-5; no definite D call. The V gene lost 0 bases and the J gene lost 9 bases, with 9 bases spanning the gap. This CDR3 region has 12 residues. The germline V gene has CDR1 GTSNPN and CDR2 SVGIG (reference sequence).

This clonotype was recorded at least ten times. This chain joins TRBV12-3 or TRBV12-4 and TRBJ1-5; TRBD1 might be the D (6 bases). V lost 8 bases and J lost 12, with 23 bases in between. The CDR3 loop spans 14 amino acids. CDR3 in DNA: TGTGCCAGCGCCTGGGGGGGGCACGCCCCTCTCCAGCATTTT. Its translation: CASAWGGHAPLQHF.

The gene calls are TRBV7-2 and TRBJ2-3; D not resolved. The CDR3 covers 14 residues. CDR1 SGHTA and CDR2 FQGNSA come from the germline V gene. V lost 5 bases and J 4 bases, leaving 13 bases between the germline ends. CDR3: CASSQTPPPDTQYF. CDR3 DNA: TGTGCCAGCAGCCAAACACCCCCCCCAGATACGCAGTATTTT.

This clonotype occurred many times. J is TRBJ2-7 and V is TRBV20-1, with a tentative D call TRBD2 (5 bases). V dropped 6 bases and J dropped 4 bases, with 25 bases sitting between them. CDR1 and CDR2 (germline): DFQATT, SNEGSKA (reference sequence). The CDR3 is 16 residues long. This chain's CDR3 is CSATSSGGRVRYEQYF. The CDR3 coding sequence is TGCAGTGCAACTAGTTCGGGCGGAAGGGTGCGATACGAGCAGTACTTC.

This clonotype has ten or more counts. The chain uses TRBV20-1 and TRBJ1-5; 8 bases agree with TRBD1. This CDR3 has 15 amino acids. Germline lookup yields CDR1 DFQATT and CDR2 SNEGSKA (reference sequence). V was pared by 0 bases and J by 7 bases, with 8 bases of the junction left unmatched. This CDR3 is CSARDLTGAGQPQHF. In nucleotides, the CDR3 is TGCAGTGCTAGAGATCTGACAGGGGCAGGGCAGCCCCAGCATTTT.

This clonotype came up many times. CDR3: CASSPQGTDTGELFF. In nucleotides, the CDR3 is TGTGCCAGCAGCCCCCAGGGGACGGACACCGGGGAGCTGTTTTTT. The chain joins TRBV7-2 to TRBJ2-2, with D perhaps TRBD1 (6 bases). Germline CDR1 is SGHTA and CDR2 is FQGNSA. The CDR3 extends over 15 amino acids. V shed 5 bases and J shed 3 bases, with 13 bases lying between them.

This clonotype has a count of ten or more. This chain joins TRBV19 and TRBJ1-1; D call uncertain. The CDR3 has 16 amino acids. Trimming stripped 5 bases from V and 0 bases from J, with 16 bases between. Germline V gives CDR1 LNHDA, CDR2 SQIVND (reference sequence). CDR3 DNA sequence: TGTGCCAGTAGTGCCCAGACAATAGTCATGAACACTGAAGCTTTCTTT. It is translated as CASSAQTIVMNTEAFF.